The rows below give T cell receptor beta chains drawn from one sample of a study of control samples from healthy donors and cancer patients. Assay: immunoSEQ multiplex PCR; the TCRdb copy retains only in-frame clones and omits some. In the table there are approximately 100,000 clones, 88% of which are singletons. Sequences were obtained from blood. The receptor set was obtained from a man between 25 and 39 years old in good health. Each CDR3 is given with its conserved first and last residue. D genes are given only for firm matches. Clone size, where shown, is once, few, many, or a class for clones that have expanded.

TRBV9,-,-,TRBJ2-1,TGTGCCAGCAGCGTAGAATGGGATTCCTACAATGAGCAGTTCTTC,CASSVEWDSYNEQFF
TRBV5-1,-,-,TRBJ1-5,TGCGCCAGCAGCAAAGACCGGGGTGATCAGCCCCAGCATTTT,CASSKDRGDQPQHF
TRBV27,-,-,TRBJ2-7,TGTGCCAGCAGACCAGTCCGGGACACCCCCTACGAGCAGTACTTC,CASRPVRDTPYEQYF
TRBV4-1,TRBD2,-,TRBJ2-3,TGCGCCAGCAGCCTCGGACTAGCGGGAGCGGATACGCAGTATTTT,CASSLGLAGADTQYF
TRBV2,-,-,TRBJ1-6,TGTGCCAGCAGTGTACAGGGATTTCGAGTGAATTCACCCCTCCACTTT,CASSVQGFRVNSPLHF
TRBV9,-,-,TRBJ1-2,TGTGCCAGCAGCGCACCCTTAACAACGACAGTAAACTATGGCTACACCTTC,CASSAPLTTTVNYGYTF
TRBV2,-,-,TRBJ1-5,TGTGCCAGCAGTGTGCAGTATAGCAATCAGCCCCAGCATTTT,CASSVQYSNQPQHF
TRBV10-2,-,-,TRBJ2-1,TGCGCCAGCAGTGATATACTAGCAGCCTACAATGAGCAGTTCTTC,CASSDILAAYNEQFF
TRBV25-1,TRBD1,-,TRBJ1-4,TGTGCCAGCTCTCCGCGACAGGGCGGGGAAAAACTGTTTTTT,CASSPRQGGEKLFF
TRBV29-1,TRBD1,once,TRBJ2-1,TGCAGCGTAGCCATTTGGAGACAGGGGTCTTATGAGCAGTTCTTC,CSVAIWRQGSYEQFF
TRBV7-3,TRBD2,-,TRBJ2-1,TGTGCCAGCAGCTTAGTAGGGGGTTGGTCTAGCGGGAGTTTGGTTTTCAATGAGCAGTTCTTC,CASSLVGGWSSGSLVFNEQFF
TRBV24-1,-,-,TRBJ2-3,TGTGCCACCAGTGATTCCAGGCCTAGCACAGATACGCAGTATTTT,CATSDSRPSTDTQYF
TRBV16,-,-,TRBJ1-5,TGTGCCAGCAGCCAGGGGGGCGGGAATCAGCCCCAGCATTTT,CASSQGGGNQPQHF
TRBV4-3,-,-,TRBJ1-1,TGCGCCAGCAGCCCAACCACAGGTAGTTTGAACACTGAAGCTTTCTTT,CASSPTTGSLNTEAFF
TRBV19,TRBD2,-,TRBJ2-2,TGTGCCAGTAGTATAGCGGGAGGCACCGGGGAGCTGTTTTTT,CASSIAGGTGELFF
TRBV4-1,-,-,TRBJ2-3,TGCGCCAGCAGCCCAGGACACGCAACTAGCACAGATACGCAGTATTTT,CASSPGHATSTDTQYF
TRBV20-1,-,-,TRBJ2-1,TGCAGTGCTAGTCTCCAGATGGGGAACTCCTACAATGAGCAGTTCTTC,CSASLQMGNSYNEQFF
TRBV5-1,TRBD1,-,TRBJ2-7,TGCGCCAGCAGCCACGACCGGACAGGAATAACTTCCTACGAGCAGTACTTC,CASSHDRTGITSYEQYF
TRBV12-3/TRBV12-4,-,-,TRBJ1-3,TGTGCCAGCAGTCCCCAAGGAAACACCATATATTTT,CASSPQGNTIYF
TRBV4-1,TRBD2,-,TRBJ2-3,TGCGCCAGCAGCCAAGATGCGGGAGGGCCGAAAGGTACGCAGTATTTT,CASSQDAGGPKGTQYF
TRBV5-1,TRBD1,-,TRBJ1-3,TGCGCCAGCAGCTTGACAGGGGCGGGAAACACCATATATTTT,CASSLTGAGNTIYF
TRBV29-1,-,-,TRBJ1-5,TGCAGCGTTCTGGGGTACGGCAATCAGCCCCAGCATTTT,CSVLGYGNQPQHF
TRBV18,TRBD1,-,TRBJ2-7,TGTGCCAGCTCTCCCGGGACAGGTCATTTCTACGAGCAGTACTTC,CASSPGTGHFYEQYF
TRBV19,-,-,TRBJ2-2,TGTGCCAGTAGTATAGAAACGAACACCGGGGAGCTGTTTTTT,CASSIETNTGELFF
TRBV9,TRBD1,-,TRBJ2-7,TGTGCCAGCAGCGTAGGGGGACAGGGCCGCGAGCAGTACTTC,CASSVGGQGREQYF
TRBV18,-,-,TRBJ2-6,TGTGCCAGCTCACAGACAGTTGCTGGGGCCAACGTCCTGACTTTC,CASSQTVAGANVLTF
TRBV7-3,TRBD2,-,TRBJ2-2,TGTGCCAGCAGCCAGGGACTAACCACCGGGGAGCTGTTTTTT,CASSQGLTTGELFF
TRBV20-1,-,-,TRBJ2-1,TGCAGTGCTACCTTACGGGAGCAGCAGTTCTTC,CSATLREQQFF
TRBV18,-,few,TRBJ2-2,TGTGCCAGCTCACCGCGACAGACCACCGGGGAGCTGTTTTTT,CASSPRQTTGELFF
TRBV6-1,-,-,TRBJ1-2,TGTGCCAGCAGTGAAGGACCCATCCCTATGGGCTACACCTTC,CASSEGPIPMGYTF
TRBV21-1,-,-,TRBJ2-2,TGTGCCAGCAGCCCCCGGGGGGCGCCCCTTTGTAGGGAGCTGTTTTTT,CASSPRGAPLCRELFF
TRBV7-8,-,-,TRBJ2-7,TGTGCCAGCAGCTTAGGTGGTAGCGGCTACGAGCAGTACTTC,CASSLGGSGYEQYF
TRBV6-5,-,-,TRBJ1-6,TGTGCCAGCAGTTACTCGAGCAGGGCTTATAATTCACCCCTCCACTTT,CASSYSSRAYNSPLHF
TRBV27,TRBD1,once,TRBJ2-4,TGTGCCAGCAGCCGGACAGGGAGCCAAAACATTCAGTACTTC,CASSRTGSQNIQYF
TRBV27,-,-,TRBJ2-7,TGTGCCAGCAGTTCCCCCGGACTGGGAGGTTACGAGCAGTACTTC,CASSSPGLGGYEQYF
TRBV6-4,TRBD1,few,TRBJ2-7,TGTGCCAGCAGTGGGACAGGGATTTACGAGCAGTACTTC,CASSGTGIYEQYF